Listed here are 27 T cell receptor beta chains from one sample, sequenced in a study of blood T cell repertoires in COVID-19. This table comes from immunoSEQ multiplex PCR, and its TCRdb copy is limited to in-frame clones, with some not included. The sample includes fewer than 400,000 clones, 90% of them seen just once. Sequences were obtained from PBMCs or T cells enriched from blood (not recorded which). These TCRs come from a woman in her twenties or thirties who had been exposed to COVID-19.

The chain links TRBV7-7 to TRBJ2-1; 7 bases are a match to TRBD1. CDR1 and CDR2 from the germline V gene are SSHAT and FNYEAQ (reference sequence). This CDR3 comprises 16 residues. The V segment lost 5 bases and the J segment 0 bases; nucleotides outside the gene matches: 7. The CDR3 DNA reads TGTGCCAGCAGCGTCAACAGGGGTTCCTCCTACAATGAGCAGTTCTTC. It codes for CASSVNRGSSYNEQFF.

A single count supports this clone. The chain is built from TRBV5-4 and TRBJ2-3; D is uncertain. Germline V gene lookup returns CDR1 SGHNT and CDR2 YYREEE (reference sequence). The CDR3 runs to 14 residues. Trimming stripped 4 bases from V and 1 base from J, with 10 bases between. The CDR3 nucleotides are TGTGCCAGCAGCACGCCAAGCGGCACAGATACGCAGTATTTT. The encoded protein is CASSTPSGTDTQYF.

The chain is built from TRBV5-1 and TRBJ2-2; TRBD1 matches at 8 bases. The trim removed 0 bases at V and 4 bases at J, leaving 8 bases unmatched. Germline CDR1 and CDR2: SGHRS and YFSETQ. The CDR3 is 17 amino acids. CDR3 loop: CASSLGDRRYTTGELFF. The CDR3 nucleotides are TGCGCCAGCAGCTTGGGGGACAGGCGATACACCACCGGGGAGCTGTTTTTT.

Turning to this clone: Within the sample, other DNA sequences also encode this same CDR3. The chain joins TRBV9 to TRBJ1-3; D uncertain. The germline CDR1 and CDR2 sequences are SGDLS and YYNGEE. CDR3 length equals 15 residues. Trimming cost V 0 bases and J 0 bases, with 7 bases left between them. CDR3 in amino acids: CASSVGSGSGNTIYF. The CDR3 DNA sequence: TGTGCCAGCAGCGTAGGGTCGGGCTCTGGAAACACCATATATTTT.

This chain joins TRBV9 and TRBJ1-5; D is perhaps TRBD1 (5 bases). The germline V gene has CDR1 SGDLS and CDR2 YYNGEE. Trimming took off 0 bases at V and 2 bases at J, with 9 bases between the two ends. This CDR3 region has 15 residues. CDR3 in amino acids: CASSVGVTGNQPQHF. CDR3 nucleotides: TGTGCCAGCAGCGTAGGGGTGACAGGCAATCAGCCCCAGCATTTT.

V and J are TRBV11-2 and TRBJ2-7; 8 nucleotides agree with TRBD2. This CDR3 has 14 amino acids. Germline CDR1 SGHAT, CDR2 FQNNGV. The V segment lost 4 bases and the J segment 7 bases; nucleotides outside the gene matches: 9. The CDR3, as DNA: TGTGCCAGCAGCTCGCGCGGGGGGCGTTCAGAGCAGTACTTC. Translating gives CASSSRGGRSEQYF.

This chain uses TRBV4-3 with TRBJ2-6; TRBD1 agrees at 8 bases. This CDR3 has 18 residues. Germline CDR1 reads LGHNA; CDR2 reads YSLEER. V shed 0 bases, J shed 4 bases, and the junction held 8 bases outside the gene matches. The DNA for the CDR3 is TGCGCCAGCAGCCAAGATTTTTACAGGGGGAGAGGGGCCAACGTCCTGACTTTC. It codes for CASSQDFYRGRGANVLTF.

The chain combines TRBV20-1 with TRBJ1-1; D call uncertain. This CDR3 region has 11 residues. CDR1 and CDR2 from the germline V gene are DFQATT and SNEGSKA (reference sequence). Trimming cost V 3 bases and J 3 bases, with 5 bases left between them. In DNA, the CDR3 is TGCAGTGCTAGCATGTACACTGAAGCTTTCTTT. Protein: CSASMYTEAFF.

This clone has only one observation. The rearrangement links TRBV6-5 to TRBJ2-7; 8 bases map to TRBD2. The CDR3 runs to 14 residues. Trimming took 6 bases from V and 2 from J; bases not matched to a gene: 6. Germline CDR1 is MNHEY and CDR2 is SVGAGI. The CDR3 sequence is CASRAGGPTYEQYF. CDR3 nucleotide sequence: TGTGCCAGCAGGGCGGGGGGCCCTACCTACGAGCAGTACTTC.

The genes are TRBV10-2 and TRBJ2-3, with D unresolved. Trimming pared 8 bases from V and 2 bases from J, leaving 5 bases between. Looked up from germline, CDR1 is WSHSY and CDR2 is SAAADI. The CDR3 contains 11 residues. The CDR3 DNA reads TGCGCCAGCGGCACCACAGATACGCAGTATTTT. Translating it yields CASGTTDTQYF.

This sequence joins TRBV5-8 and TRBJ1-3; 12 bases are a match to TRBD1. V lost 3 bases, J lost 8 bases, and 3 bases stayed unmatched. The CDR3 is 14 amino acids. From germline, CDR1 is SGHTS and CDR2 YDEGEE. CDR3: CASSSGQGAYTIYF. DNA for the CDR3: TGTGCCAGCAGCTCGGGACAGGGGGCATACACCATATATTTT.

The chain employs TRBV5-5 and TRBJ1-3, with TRBD1 identical over 8 bases. Germline V gives CDR1 SGHKS, CDR2 YYEKEE (reference sequence). The CDR3 consists of 15 residues. The ends lost 4 bases at V and 3 bases at J; junction bases unmatched: 6. The CDR3 region is CASSPRGTGGNTIYF. In DNA, the CDR3 is TGTGCCAGCAGCCCCAGGGGGACAGGTGGAAACACCATATATTTT.

This chain links TRBV5-5 with TRBJ2-3; TRBD2 aligns across 10 bases. V gave up 0 bases and J gave up 6 bases; unmatched junction bases: 10. Germline lookup yields CDR1 SGHKS and CDR2 YYEKEE (reference sequence). The CDR3 spans 17 residues. CDR3 coding DNA: TGTGCCAGCAGCTTGGGGATAGCGGGGGGCCCGCGTGATACGCAGTATTTT. Its protein product is CASSLGIAGGPRDTQYF.

The genes are TRBV20-1 and TRBJ2-7; TRBD2 agrees at 7 bases. This CDR3 spans 11 amino acids. The V and J ends lost 6 bases and 5 bases, in that order; junction bases with no gene match: 4. Germline V gene lookup returns CDR1 DFQATT and CDR2 SNEGSKA (reference sequence). CDR3 in amino acids: CSARAGDEQYF. CDR3 DNA sequence: TGCAGTGCAAGGGCGGGGGACGAGCAGTACTTC.

V usage is TRBV4-1 and J usage is TRBJ2-5, with D maybe TRBD2 (6 bases). The CDR3 has 14 residues. The germline V and J ends were trimmed by 1 base and 5 bases, with 11 bases remaining between them. Germline values: CDR1 MGHRA, CDR2 YSYEKL. CDR3 sequence: CASSQVGGLETQYF. As DNA, the CDR3 is TGCGCCAGCAGCCAAGTAGGAGGGCTGGAGACCCAGTACTTC.

The chain carries TRBV9 and TRBJ2-1; 12 nucleotides agree with TRBD2. Trimming removed 4 bases from V and 6 bases from J; junction bases left unmatched: 5. Per the germline V gene, CDR1 is SGDLS and CDR2 is YYNGEE. The CDR3 has 15 amino acids. CDR3 protein: CASSITSGGPNEQFF. The CDR3, as DNA: TGTGCCAGCAGCATAACTAGCGGGGGGCCCAATGAGCAGTTCTTC.

The chain has TRBV2 and TRBJ2-7; D not resolved. CDR1 and CDR2 from the germline V gene are SNHLY and FYNNEI. Trimming left V 7 bases short and J 3 bases short, with 13 bases between. The CDR3 consists of 13 residues. The CDR3 DNA follows: TGTGCCAGCATAAACAGTCTTCGCTACGAGCAGTACTTC. Amino acids: CASINSLRYEQYF.

The chain combines TRBV6-5 with TRBJ1-1, with 7 positions matching TRBD1. With 0 bases clipped from V and 0 bases from J, the junction kept 4 bases outside the gene matches. Looked up from germline, CDR1 is MNHEY and CDR2 is SVGAGI. The CDR3 length is 16 residues. The CDR3 coding sequence is TGTGCCAGCAGTTACTCCAGGGGGTGGGTGAACACTGAAGCTTTCTTT. Amino acid sequence: CASSYSRGWVNTEAFF.

In DNA form, the CDR3 reads TGTGCCAGCAGCTTAGACCAGGCACCGAGCTCCTACGAGCAGTACTTC. As protein: CASSLDQAPSSYEQYF. The chain joins TRBV11-1 to TRBJ2-7; D call uncertain. V was cut by 1 base and J by 0 bases, with 13 bases left in between. In germline, CDR1 is SGHAT, CDR2 FQDESV (reference sequence). The CDR3 length is 16 residues.

The V gene is TRBV15, the J gene TRBJ2-3, with 8 bases matching TRBD1. V gave up 0 bases and J gave up 2 bases; unmatched junction bases: 10. Germline V lookup: CDR1 LNHNV, CDR2 YYDKDF (reference sequence). CDR3 length: 18 amino acids. The CDR3 spells CATSRDRSSGGSTDTQYF. CDR3 nucleotides: TGTGCCACCAGCAGAGATCGCTCATCAGGGGGCTCCACAGATACGCAGTATTTT.

J is TRBJ2-3 and V is TRBV9; no reliable D call. CDR1 is SGDLS, CDR2 YYNGEE, per germline. CDR3 length: 15 residues. V shed 3 bases and J shed 3 bases, with 14 bases lying between them. This chain's CDR3 is CASSAYHRSTDTQYF. DNA of the CDR3: TGTGCCAGCAGCGCCTACCACCGATCAACAGATACGCAGTATTTT.

This clone was observed once. The chain joins TRBV4-2 to TRBJ1-2, with 7 bases fitting TRBD1. The V segment lost 1 base and the J segment 6 bases; nucleotides outside the gene matches: 5. Per the germline V gene, CDR1 is LGHNA and CDR2 is YNFKEQ. The CDR3 covers 14 residues. Written as DNA, the CDR3 is TGTGCCAGCAGCCAAGCGGGACAGACGAATGGCTACACCTTC. Amino acids: CASSQAGQTNGYTF.

Written as DNA, the CDR3 is TGTGCCAGCAGCCTAGGGACTTCCAGCTCTGGGGCCAACGTCCTGACTTTC. It is translated as CASSLGTSSSGANVLTF. This chain links TRBV3-1 (or the pseudogene TRBV3-2) with TRBJ2-6, with D perhaps TRBD2 (6 bases). Germline V gene sequence: CDR1 LGHDT, CDR2 YNNKEL (reference sequence). With 4 bases removed from V and 0 bases from J, the gap between germline ends came to 13 bases. The CDR3 totals 17 residues.

The gene calls are TRBV5-1 and TRBJ2-2, with 8 nucleotides matching TRBD1. The CDR3 totals 16 residues. Germline V gene sequence: CDR1 SGHRS, CDR2 YFSETQ. V lost 0 bases, J lost 7 bases, and 8 bases stayed unmatched. CDR3 coding DNA: TGCGCCAGCAGCTTGGCGGCAGGGGGCCTGTTCGGGGAGCTGTTTTTT. Amino acids: CASSLAAGGLFGELFF.

The chain combines TRBV7-8 with TRBJ1-5; D unclear. The V gene lost 0 bases and the J gene lost 2 bases, with 5 bases spanning the gap. Germline CDR1 is SGHVS and CDR2 is FQNEAQ. CDR3 size: 14 residues. The CDR3 bases are TGTGCCAGCAGCTTAGCGGGCCGCAATCAGCCCCAGCATTTT. Its protein product is CASSLAGRNQPQHF.

Only one count was recorded for this clone. The J gene is TRBJ2-7, the V gene TRBV6-5; possibly TRBD2 for D (6 bases). V shed 0 bases and J shed 1 base, with 13 bases lying between them. The germline V gene encodes CDR1 MNHEY and CDR2 SVGAGI. The CDR3 has 16 amino acids. CDR3 in amino acids: CASSYSAGTSSYEQYF. The CDR3 DNA is TGTGCCAGCAGTTACTCGGCAGGGACTTCATCCTACGAGCAGTACTTC.

This sequence joins TRBV27 and TRBJ1-3; D is possibly TRBD1 (6 bases). Trimming shortened V by 5 bases and J by 9 bases, and 20 bases separated the two germline ends. CDR1 and CDR2 (germline): MNHEY, SMNVEV (reference sequence). The length of the CDR3 is 15 residues. The CDR3 is CASSALDSPVGTIYF. DNA of the CDR3: TGTGCCAGCAGTGCCTTGGACAGCCCGGTTGGCACCATATATTTT.